Each of the 8 T cell receptor beta chains below was sequenced from the same sample in a study of T cell changes during pregnancy in multiple sclerosis. Measured with immunoSEQ multiplex PCR; TCRdb has only the in-frame clones, and not every one. Of approximately 49,000 clones in the sample, roughly 92% are singletons; the top ten hold 0.99%. Sample: peripheral blood, taken after pregnancy. These receptors were obtained from a female donor with multiple sclerosis, enrolled in a pregnancy study.

This chain uses TRBV13 with TRBJ2-5, with 12 bases identical to TRBD1. The trim removed 3 bases at V and 3 bases at J, leaving 5 bases unmatched. This CDR3 region has 16 residues. Germline loops: CDR1 PRHDT, CDR2 FYEKMQ (reference sequence). The CDR3 DNA sequence: TGTGCCAGCAGCTTTGGGACAGGGGGCCCCGAAGAGACCCAGTACTTC. Its protein product is CASSFGTGGPEETQYF.

The chain links TRBV5-1 to TRBJ2-3, with 9 bases fitting TRBD2. Germline V gives CDR1 SGHRS, CDR2 YFSETQ. Trimming removed 1 base from V and 6 bases from J; junction bases left unmatched: 6. The CDR3 consists of 15 residues. CDR3 nucleotide sequence: TGCGCCAGCAGCTTGCTTGCGGGGGGGCGGGATACGCAGTATTTT. This codes for CASSLLAGGRDTQYF.

This rearrangement joins TRBV5-4 to TRBJ2-7, with D perhaps matching TRBD1 (5 bases). V lost 3 bases, J lost 3 bases, and 16 bases lay in between. The germline V gene encodes CDR1 SGHNT and CDR2 YYREEE (reference sequence). The CDR3 runs to 15 residues. CDR3 protein: CASSSRAIQDYEQYF. The CDR3 DNA reads TGTGCCAGCAGCTCCAGGGCGATTCAGGACTACGAGCAGTACTTC.

This clone was observed a single time. V usage is TRBV5-1 and J usage is TRBJ2-5, with D maybe TRBD1 (8 bases). The CDR3 totals 17 residues. Per the germline V gene, CDR1 is SGHRS and CDR2 is YFSETQ. V was pared by 0 bases and J by 5 bases, with 20 bases between. CDR3: CASSLGLHRGGGETQYF. The CDR3 DNA reads TGCGCCAGCAGCTTGGGCCTCCACAGGGGGGGTGGGGAGACCCAGTACTTC. Based on the CDR3 plus reference TRBV5-1 and TRBJ2-5, the full variable domain is KAGVTQTPRYLIKTRGQQVTLSCSPISGHRSVSWYQQTPGQGLQFLFEYFSETQRNKGNFPGRFSGRQFSNSRSEMNVSTLELGDSALYLCASSLGLHRGGGETQYFGPGTRLLVL.

This sequence joins TRBV7-9 and TRBJ2-5; perhaps TRBD1 as D (6 bases). Looked up from germline, CDR1 is SEHNR and CDR2 is FQNEAQ (reference sequence). CDR3 size: 18 residues. V was trimmed by 3 bases and J by 5 bases, leaving 25 bases between them. The CDR3 spells CASSFLARGYGDIETQYF. The CDR3 region has the DNA TGTGCCAGCAGCTTTTTAGCGAGGGGGTATGGGGACATTGAGACCCAGTACTTC.

The chain employs TRBV5-4 and TRBJ2-6; 13 bases agree with TRBD2. Losses at the gene ends were 4 bases for V and 2 bases for J; bases not matched to a gene: 6. The germline CDR1 and CDR2 sequences are SGHNT and YYREEE (reference sequence). This CDR3 is 18 amino acids long. The CDR3 DNA reads TGTGCCAGCAGCCCCCCGGGACTAGCGGGGACTGGGGCCAACGTCCTGACTTTC. This codes for CASSPPGLAGTGANVLTF.

The V and J genes are TRBV15 and TRBJ1-1; 7 bases are a match to TRBD1. The CDR3 has 13 residues. J lost 6 bases, V lost 6 bases, and 7 bases had no gene match. Per germline, CDR1 LNHNV and CDR2 YYDKDF (reference sequence). CDR3 in DNA: TGTGCCACCAGAGTCAGGGGGTCTTCTGAAGCTTTCTTT. Residues: CATRVRGSSEAFF.

V gene TRBV4-3 combines with J gene TRBJ2-5; 9 bases match TRBD2. The length of the CDR3 is 16 residues. Germline V gene sequence: CDR1 LGHNA, CDR2 YSLEER. Unmatched junction bases numbered 7, after V lost 0 bases and J lost 5 bases. CDR3 nucleotides: TGCGCCAGCAGCCAAGAGTTGCGGGGGGGCAGCGAGACCCAGTACTTC. Amino acid sequence: CASSQELRGGSETQYF.